This TCR beta chain is drawn from a study of tumor and adjacent non-tumor tissue in lung cancer. This sample's RNA came from whole unsorted tissue. The CDR3 totals 12 residues. Germline CDR1 and CDR2: SGHAT and FQNNGV. Deletions cut 6 bases from V and 13 bases from J, with 16 bases between. The library came from three nested PCR rounds adapted from ARM-PCR protocols. One entry per CDR3 protein results from TCRdb running MiXCR on the multiplex PCR reads. The table records approximately 65,000 distinct CDR3 sequences, about three fifths of them present only once. The source material was lung tumor tissue. The sequence was obtained from a man between 50 and 59 years old with non-small cell lung cancer. This chain joins TRBV11-2 and TRBJ2-1; tentative D call: TRBD1 (6 bases). The CDR3 region has the DNA TGTGCCAGCAGTTCCCAGGGGAATGGACAGTTCTTC. Its translation is CASSSQGNGQFF.